This TCR beta chain was obtained from a study of OX40 agonist ivuxolimab in advanced cancers. Study-wide points: On average, a greater number of expanded clones characterised CD8+ T cells relative to CD4+. Clonal expansion was among the lowest in partial responders at 0.1-3.0 mg/kg, especially CD8+.

Per germline, CDR1 SGDLS and CDR2 YYNGEE. The CDR3 contains 13 residues. V lost 0 bases and J lost 7, with 8 bases in between. Sequencing was performed with immunoSEQ multiplex PCR; in TCRdb, only in-frame clones are kept and a portion is missing. This table holds tens of thousands of clones, roughly four fifths found once. With respect to this clone: Its antigen is undetermined.

This material consisted of CD4+ or CD8+ T cells sorted from blood, taken in a trial of the OX40 agonist ivuxolimab. The J gene is TRBJ2-1, the V gene TRBV9; D not certain. The source is an adult with an advanced solid tumor such as melanoma, head and neck, liver or kidney cancer. The DNA of the CDR3 is TGTGCCAGCAGCGTAGAGGTAGTTAATGAGCAGTTCTTC. It is translated as CASSVEVVNEQFF. Combining the CDR3 with reference TRBV9 and TRBJ2-1 gives the whole variable domain DSGVTQTPKHLITATGQRVTLRCSPRSGDLSVYWYQQSLDQGLQFLIQYYNGEERAKGNILERFSAQQFPDLHSELNLSSLELGDSALYFCASSVEVVNEQFFGPGTRLTVL.